This T cell receptor beta chain was identified in a study of metastatic and nonmetastatic thyroid tumors (dated by TCRdb to 2018 to 2021). In the study overall: For patients with malignant and with benign thyroid disease, the researchers compared repertoires between peripheral blood samples and tumor or nodule tissue samples. Overall results and qualifications from the work: In both blood and tumor samples, malignant tumors were reported to have significantly higher TCR beta diversity than benign nodules.

There are a few counts of this clone. Its antigen specificity is not known. No much larger clone is present one base from it, and per-base qualities are unavailable. No patient had received any treatment before thyroid surgery. The study retrospectively analysed patient clinical samples collected from about 2012 to 2019 using T-cell receptor beta sequencing. Library preparation was by PCR. Sequenced on an Illumina HiSeq 4000. High-throughput sequencing was used to profile the CDR3 region of the TCR beta-chain in every patient. The paper's data handling went like this. A classifier to discriminate distant-metastatic papillary thyroid cancer patients was built from CDR3 differences across clinicopathological groups. To measure repertoire diversity the researchers used the Shannon index, while the Morisita-Horn index served to gauge how similar the tumor and blood repertoires were. TCRdb trimmed public reads at Q25 via fastp, called clones via MiXCR and kept in-frame beta chains. What appears here as the V and J calls and clone size reflects TCRdb's work, not the paper's. This sample has 25,000 to 30,000 clones in its table, and about 15% of those were observed once. Approximately 4% of the sample is taken by the ten largest.

V and J are truncated by 3 bases and 10 bases respectively, leaving an intervening sequence of 21 bases. Based on the germline V gene, the CDR1 and CDR2 sequences are MDHEN and SYDVKM. Including cysteine and phenylalanine, the CDR3 has 15 amino acids. The sequence is cut down to CDR3 DNA, 45 bases in frame from base 1. The origin of this receptor is a female donor with papillary thyroid cancer or a benign thyroid nodule (not recorded which). Some clones in this sample may be carry-over from other donors' samples. Sequences were obtained from blood. The rearrangement combines TRBV28 with TRBJ1-2, with the D segment identity uncertain. In nucleotides, the sequence is TGTGCCAGCAGTTTTTCGGGTATCCCGCCTTTTTTCTACACCTTC. Its protein is CASSFSGIPPFFYTF.